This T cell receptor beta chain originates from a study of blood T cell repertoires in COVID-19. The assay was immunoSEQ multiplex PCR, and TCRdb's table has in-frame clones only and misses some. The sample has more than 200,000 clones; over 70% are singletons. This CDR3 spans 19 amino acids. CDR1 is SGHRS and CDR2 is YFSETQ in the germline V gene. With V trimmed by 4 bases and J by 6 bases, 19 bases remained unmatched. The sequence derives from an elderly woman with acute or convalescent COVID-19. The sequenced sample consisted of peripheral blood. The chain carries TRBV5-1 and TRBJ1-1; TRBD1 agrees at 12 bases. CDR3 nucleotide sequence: TGCGCCAGCAGCCTTACTTTGGCCCCGGGACAGGGGGCTGGGTCTGAAGCTTTCTTT. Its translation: CASSLTLAPGQGAGSEAFF.